The source of this T cell receptor beta chain is a study of T cell responses to AZD1222 COVID-19 vaccine. Germline V gives CDR1 SGHAT, CDR2 FQNNGV. This CDR3 comprises 17 residues. Trimming pared 1 base from V and 0 bases from J, leaving 13 bases between. The method was immunoSEQ multiplex PCR; TCRdb's version includes in-frame clones alone and lacks a portion of them. This sample carries some 200,000 clones, over 80% of them seen once, and the ten largest clones take roughly 6%. A note on this clone: Its specificity is unknown.

Study observations and caveats: Recipients of AZD1222 seropositive at baseline numbered only six or seven. A rise in Spike-specific TCR breadth and depth followed two AZD1222 doses. Nearly half of the spike-specific TCRs reportedly recognize variant regions that carry no mutations. No day 14 peak samples; only post-peak repertoires were characterized.

Here the sequenced sample was peripheral blood, taken on day 0 of AZD1222 vaccination. The rearrangement joins TRBV11-2 to TRBJ1-3, with D unresolved. This clonotype was obtained from an adult in good health. The CDR3 region is CASSLVVARTSGNTIYF. CDR3 nucleotides: TGTGCCAGCAGCTTAGTAGTCGCACGAACCTCTGGAAACACCATATATTTT.